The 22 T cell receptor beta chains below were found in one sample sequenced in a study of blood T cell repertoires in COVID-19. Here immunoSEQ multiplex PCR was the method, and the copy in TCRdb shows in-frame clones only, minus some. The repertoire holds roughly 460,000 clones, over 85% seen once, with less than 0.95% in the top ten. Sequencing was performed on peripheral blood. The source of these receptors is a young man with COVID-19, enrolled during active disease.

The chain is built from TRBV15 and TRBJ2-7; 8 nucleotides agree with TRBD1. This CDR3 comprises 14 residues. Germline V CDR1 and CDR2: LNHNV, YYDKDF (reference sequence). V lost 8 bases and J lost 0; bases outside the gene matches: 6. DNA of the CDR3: TGTGCCACCTCCGGGACAGGATCCTCCTACGAGCAGTACTTC. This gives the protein CATSGTGSSYEQYF. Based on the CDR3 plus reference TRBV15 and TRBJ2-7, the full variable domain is DAMVIQNPRYQVTQFGKPVTLSCSQTLNHNVMYWYQQKSSQAPKLLFHYYDKDFNNEADTPDNFQSRRPNTSFCFLDIRSPGLGDTAMYLCATSGTGSSYEQYFGPGTRLTVT.

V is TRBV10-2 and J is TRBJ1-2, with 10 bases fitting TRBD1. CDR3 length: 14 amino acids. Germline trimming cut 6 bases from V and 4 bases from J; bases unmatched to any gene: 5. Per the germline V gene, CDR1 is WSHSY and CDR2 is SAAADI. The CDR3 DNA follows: TGCGCCAGCAGGGGACAGGGGAGAGGCTATGGCTACACCTTC. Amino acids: CASRGQGRGYGYTF.

CDR3 DNA: TGTGCCAGCAGCGCTAGCCTGACAGATACGCAGTATTTT. Translated, it gives CASSASLTDTQYF. V and J are TRBV6-5 and TRBJ2-3; a possible D gene is TRBD2 (5 bases). The CDR3 loop spans 13 amino acids. V was pared by 6 bases and J by 3 bases, with 10 bases between. Germline loops: CDR1 MNHEY, CDR2 SVGAGI.

The CDR3 loop is CASSRQPVYTNIQYF. CDR3 nucleotides: TGTGCCAGCAGCCGACAGCCAGTTTATACCAACATTCAGTACTTC. V usage is TRBV27 and J usage is TRBJ2-4; a possible D gene is TRBD1 (5 bases). This CDR3 comprises 15 residues. Germline V gene sequence: CDR1 MNHEY, CDR2 SMNVEV (reference sequence). The germline V and J ends were trimmed by 6 bases and 7 bases, with 19 bases remaining between them.

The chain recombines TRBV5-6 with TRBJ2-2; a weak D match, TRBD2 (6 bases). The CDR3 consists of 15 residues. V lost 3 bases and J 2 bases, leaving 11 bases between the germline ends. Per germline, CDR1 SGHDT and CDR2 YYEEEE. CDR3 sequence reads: CASSSDYTNTGELFF. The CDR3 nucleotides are TGTGCCAGCAGCTCGGACTATACAAACACCGGGGAGCTGTTTTTT. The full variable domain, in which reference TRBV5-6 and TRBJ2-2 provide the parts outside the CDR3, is DAGVTQSPTHLIKTRGQQVTLRCSPKSGHDTVSWYQQALGQGPQFIFQYYEEEERQRGNFPDRFSGHQFPNYSSELNVNALLLGDSALYLCASSSDYTNTGELFFGEGSRLTVL.

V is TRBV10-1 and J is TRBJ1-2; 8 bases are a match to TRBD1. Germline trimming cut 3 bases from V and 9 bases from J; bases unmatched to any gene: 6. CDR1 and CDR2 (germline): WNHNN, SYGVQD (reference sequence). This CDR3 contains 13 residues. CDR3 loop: CASSDGQGVRYTF. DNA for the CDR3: TGCGCCAGCAGTGATGGACAGGGTGTTCGCTACACCTTC.

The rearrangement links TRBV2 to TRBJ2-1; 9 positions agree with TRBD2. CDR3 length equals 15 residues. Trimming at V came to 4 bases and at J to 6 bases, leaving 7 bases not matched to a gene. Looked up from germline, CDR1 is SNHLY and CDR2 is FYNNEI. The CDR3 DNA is TGTGCCAGCAGTGCGAGGCTGACTAGCGGCAATGAGCAGTTCTTC. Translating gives CASSARLTSGNEQFF.

The DNA of the CDR3 is TGTGCCACCAGAAGGGGATCTAACTATGGCTACACCTTC. It translates to CATRRGSNYGYTF. The chain employs TRBV24-1 and TRBJ1-2; the D gene is possibly TRBD1 (5 bases). V lost 7 bases to trimming and J lost 0 bases, with 8 bases between them. The CDR3 has 13 amino acids. Looked up from germline, CDR1 is KGHDR and CDR2 is SFDVKD.

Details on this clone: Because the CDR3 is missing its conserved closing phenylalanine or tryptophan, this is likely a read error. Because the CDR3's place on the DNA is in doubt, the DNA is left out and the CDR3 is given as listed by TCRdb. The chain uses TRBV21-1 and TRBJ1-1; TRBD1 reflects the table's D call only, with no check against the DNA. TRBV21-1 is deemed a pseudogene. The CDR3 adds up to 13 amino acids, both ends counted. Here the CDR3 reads CASSKMLVREGHS.

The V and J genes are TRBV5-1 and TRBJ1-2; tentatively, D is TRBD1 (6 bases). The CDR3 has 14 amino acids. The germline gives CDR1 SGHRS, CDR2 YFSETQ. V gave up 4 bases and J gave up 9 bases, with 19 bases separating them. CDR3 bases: TGCGCCAGCAGCCCGAGTACAGGGCAGTATCGCTACACCTTC. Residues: CASSPSTGQYRYTF.

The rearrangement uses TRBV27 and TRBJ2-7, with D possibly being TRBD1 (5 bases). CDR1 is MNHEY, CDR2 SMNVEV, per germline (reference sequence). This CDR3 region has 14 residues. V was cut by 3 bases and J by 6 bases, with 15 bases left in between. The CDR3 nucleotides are TGTGCCAGCAGTTTGCAGGGTCTGGCTAGCGAGCAGTACTTC. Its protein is CASSLQGLASEQYF.

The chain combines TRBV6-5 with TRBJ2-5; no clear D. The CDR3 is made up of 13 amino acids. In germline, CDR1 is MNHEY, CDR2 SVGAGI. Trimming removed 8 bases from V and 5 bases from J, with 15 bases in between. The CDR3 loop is CASSARSTETQYF. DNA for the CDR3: TGTGCCAGCTCAGCAAGGAGTACGGAGACCCAGTACTTC.

DNA for the CDR3: TGTGCCAGCAGCCTCGGACAGGGGGCGATCGGGGAGCTGTTTTTT. This sequence encodes CASSLGQGAIGELFF. The chain couples TRBV3-1 (or the pseudogene TRBV3-2) to TRBJ2-2; 11 bases line up with TRBD1. The CDR3 runs to 15 residues. In germline, CDR1 is LGHDT, CDR2 YNNKEL (reference sequence). Trimming cost V 4 bases and J 7 bases; bases outside gene matches: 5.

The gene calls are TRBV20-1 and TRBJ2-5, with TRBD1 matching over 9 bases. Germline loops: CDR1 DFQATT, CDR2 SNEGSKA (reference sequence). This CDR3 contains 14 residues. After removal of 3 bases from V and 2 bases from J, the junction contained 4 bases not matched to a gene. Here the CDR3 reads CSASHGQGQETQYF. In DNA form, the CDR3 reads TGCAGTGCTAGTCATGGACAGGGGCAAGAGACCCAGTACTTC.

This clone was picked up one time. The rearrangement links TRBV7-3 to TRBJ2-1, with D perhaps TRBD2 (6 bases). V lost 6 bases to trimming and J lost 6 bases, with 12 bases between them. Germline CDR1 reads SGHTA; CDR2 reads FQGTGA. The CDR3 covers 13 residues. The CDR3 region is CASSTGGGNEQFF. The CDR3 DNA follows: TGTGCCAGCAGTACCGGGGGAGGCAATGAGCAGTTCTTC. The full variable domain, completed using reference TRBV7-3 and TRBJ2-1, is GAGVSQTPSNKVTEKGKYVELRCDPISGHTALYWYRQSLGQGPEFLIYFQGTGAADDSGLPNDRFFAVRPEGSVSTLKIQRTERGDSAVYLCASSTGGGNEQFFGPGTRLTVL.

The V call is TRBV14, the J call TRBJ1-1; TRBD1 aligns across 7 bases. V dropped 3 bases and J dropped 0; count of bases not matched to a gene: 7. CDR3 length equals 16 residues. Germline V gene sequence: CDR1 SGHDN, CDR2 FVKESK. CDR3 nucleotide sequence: TGTGCCAGCAGCCAGGTACAGGGGAACATGAACACTGAAGCTTTCTTT. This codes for CASSQVQGNMNTEAFF. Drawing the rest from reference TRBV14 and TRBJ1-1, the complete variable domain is EAGVTQFPSHSVIEKGQTVTLRCDPISGHDNLYWYRRVMGKEIKFLLHFVKESKQDESGMPNNRFLAERTGGTYSTLKVQPAELEDSGVYFCASSQVQGNMNTEAFFGQGTRLTVV.

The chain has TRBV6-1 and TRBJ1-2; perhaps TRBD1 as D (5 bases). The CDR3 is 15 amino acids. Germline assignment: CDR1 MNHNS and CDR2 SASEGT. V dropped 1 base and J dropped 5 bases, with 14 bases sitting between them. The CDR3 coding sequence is TGTGCCAGCAGTGAAGAGGGAGGGGTGGGATATGGCTACACCTTC. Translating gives CASSEEGGVGYGYTF.

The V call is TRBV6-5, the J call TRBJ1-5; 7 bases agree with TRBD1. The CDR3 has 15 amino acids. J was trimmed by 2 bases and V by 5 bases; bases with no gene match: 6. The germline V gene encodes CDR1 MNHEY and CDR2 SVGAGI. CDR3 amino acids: CASSPDRVGNQPQHF. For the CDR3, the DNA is TGTGCCAGCAGTCCCGACAGGGTTGGCAATCAGCCCCAGCATTTT.

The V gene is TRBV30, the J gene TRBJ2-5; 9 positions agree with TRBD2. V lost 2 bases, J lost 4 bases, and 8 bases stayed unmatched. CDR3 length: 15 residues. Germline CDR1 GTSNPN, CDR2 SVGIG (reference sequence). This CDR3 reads CAWSTLAGVGETQYF. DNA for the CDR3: TGTGCCTGGAGTACCTTAGCGGGAGTAGGAGAGACCCAGTACTTC.

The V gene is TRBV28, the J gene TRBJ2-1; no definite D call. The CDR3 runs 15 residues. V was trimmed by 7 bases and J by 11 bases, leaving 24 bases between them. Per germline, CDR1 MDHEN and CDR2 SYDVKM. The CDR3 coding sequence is TGTGCCAGCAATATCGCCCCCCCGAACAAAAATCAGCAGTTCTTC. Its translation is CASNIAPPNKNQQFF.

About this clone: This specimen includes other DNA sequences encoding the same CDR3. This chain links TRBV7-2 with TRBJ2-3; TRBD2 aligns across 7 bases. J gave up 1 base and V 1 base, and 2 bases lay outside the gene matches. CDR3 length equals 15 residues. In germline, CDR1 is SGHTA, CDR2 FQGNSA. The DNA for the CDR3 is TGTGCCAGCAGCTTAGTAGCGGGTGGCACAGATACGCAGTATTTT. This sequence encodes CASSLVAGGTDTQYF.

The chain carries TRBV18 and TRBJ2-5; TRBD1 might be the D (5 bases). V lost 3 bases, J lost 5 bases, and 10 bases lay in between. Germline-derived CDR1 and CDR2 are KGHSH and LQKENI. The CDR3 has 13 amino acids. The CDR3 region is CASSPTVSETQYF. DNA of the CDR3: TGTGCCAGCTCACCGACAGTTTCGGAGACCCAGTACTTC.